This T cell receptor (beta chain) comes out of a study of cytomegalovirus exposure and HLA in healthy donors. About the research overall: Researchers previously reported finding fewer than 140 million unique TCR beta sequences from roughly 180 million T cells.

With 60 Vbeta and 13 Jbeta primers, the PCR was carried out. TCRdb's copy holds only in-frame clones and misses some; the assay was immunoSEQ multiplex PCR. The sample has some 140,000 clones, 82% seen once. General observations from the study: In a later analysis, most CMV-associated TCR beta chains appeared HLA-restricted. Follow-up analysis found HLA locus-dependent TCR association rates, highest for DRB1 and lowest for HLA-C. A link between a missense DCLRE1C variant and TCR beta V- and J-gene trimming emerged from a later analysis.

Notes on this clone: Its antigen is unidentified.

Trimming shortened V by 4 bases and J by 3 bases, and 11 bases separated the two germline ends. This CDR3 region has 13 residues. Germline-derived CDR1 and CDR2 are SGHDT and YYEEEE. The chain carries TRBV5-6 and TRBJ2-7; TRBD1 is a possible D gene (6 bases). The sequence was obtained from a woman aged 45-65 years in good health and CMV-seropositive. The sequenced material came from PBMCs. CDR3 bases: TGTGCCAGCAGCCGGGACACGGACTACGAGCAGTACTTC. It translates to CASSRDTDYEQYF.